These 10 T cell receptor beta chains were all obtained from the same sample, sequenced in a study of blood T cell repertoires in COVID-19. The repertoire was sequenced with immunoSEQ multiplex PCR; TCRdb's copy has only in-frame clones and lacks some. The sample has fewer than 250,000 clones, roughly 84% seen once. The specimen sequenced was PBMCs or T cells enriched from blood (not recorded which). Receptors originate from a woman in her thirties or forties who had recovered from COVID-19.

DNA of the CDR3: TGTGCCAGCAGCCAAGGACGCAGGGATGAGCAGTTCTTC. Residues: CASSQGRRDEQFF. This chain uses TRBV11-1 with TRBJ2-1; D is possibly TRBD1 (5 bases). Trimming left V 5 bases short and J 8 bases short, with 13 bases between. This CDR3 has 13 amino acids. CDR1 and CDR2 from the germline V gene are SGHAT and FQDESV (reference sequence).

The chain is built from TRBV18 and TRBJ1-5; TRBD1 matches 7 bases. The V gene end was trimmed by 2 bases and the J gene end by 5 bases; junction bases not matched to a gene: 6. CDR1 and CDR2 (germline): KGHSH, LQKENI. This CDR3 has 15 residues. The CDR3 bases are TGTGCCAGCTCACCAACGACAGGGAATCATCAGCCCCAGCATTTT. Translated, it gives CASSPTTGNHQPQHF.

V usage is TRBV28 and J usage is TRBJ2-7, with 9 positions matching TRBD1. Germline-derived CDR1 and CDR2 are MDHEN and SYDVKM. This CDR3 contains 15 residues. The J segment lost 7 bases and the V segment lost 7 bases, leaving 14 bases of the junction unmatched. CDR3 sequence: CASNGGTGKAGEQYF. CDR3 DNA: TGTGCCAGCAATGGAGGGACAGGGAAAGCGGGGGAGCAGTACTTC.

The chain combines TRBV28 with TRBJ2-2, with D tentatively TRBD1 (6 bases). The germline gives CDR1 MDHEN, CDR2 SYDVKM. CDR3 length: 17 residues. V shed 1 base and J shed 5 bases, with 17 bases lying between them. The CDR3 DNA reads as TGTGCCAGCAGTTTATCCGAGCCGGGACATAGGACCGGGGAGCTGTTTTTT. Amino acids: CASSLSEPGHRTGELFF. The variable domain in full, with the rest retrieved from reference TRBV28 and TRBJ2-2, is DVKVTQSSRYLVKRTGEKVFLECVQDMDHENMFWYRQDPGLGLRLIYFSYDVKMKEKGDIPEGYSVSREKKERFSLILESASTNQTSMYLCASSLSEPGHRTGELFFGEGSRLTVL.

The V call is TRBV9, the J call TRBJ2-1; D call uncertain. CDR1 and CDR2 (germline): SGDLS, YYNGEE. Between the trimmed V and J ends, which lost 3 bases and 2 bases, there was a span of 3 bases. The CDR3 is 12 amino acids. DNA of the CDR3: TGTGCCAGCAGCGCAACCTACAATGAGCAGTTCTTC. As protein: CASSATYNEQFF.

As concerns this clone: Other DNA sequences of this sample code for an identical CDR3. V and J are TRBV28 and TRBJ2-7; 9 bases align to TRBD1. This CDR3 contains 13 residues. Looked up from germline, CDR1 is MDHEN and CDR2 is SYDVKM. J gave up 4 bases and V 5 bases, and 3 bases lay outside the gene matches. CDR3 protein: CASSRDRAYEQYF. CDR3 sequence (DNA): TGTGCCAGCAGTCGGGACAGGGCTTACGAGCAGTACTTC.

The CDR3 sequence is CASSFQANYGYTF. DNA of the CDR3: TGTGCCAGCAGTTTCCAGGCTAACTATGGCTACACCTTC. V is TRBV12-3 or TRBV12-4 and J is TRBJ1-2, with unresolved D. The CDR3 loop spans 13 amino acids. The ends were cut back, 3 bases at V and 0 bases at J, with 5 bases in the middle.

The chain links TRBV6-5 to TRBJ1-1, with 9 bases matching TRBD1. J gave up 5 bases and V 6 bases, and 10 bases lay outside the gene matches. Germline CDR1 is MNHEY and CDR2 is SVGAGI. The CDR3 is 15 residues long. DNA of the CDR3: TGTGCCAGCAGCCCGGCGACAGGGGGGAGGACTGAAGCTTTCTTT. Translated, it gives CASSPATGGRTEAFF.

This clone was found a few times. The rearrangement links TRBV7-2 to TRBJ2-1; 8 bases fit TRBD2. The CDR3 contains 14 residues. V was pared by 5 bases and J by 15 bases, with 15 bases of the junction left unmatched. Germline V lookup: CDR1 SGHTA, CDR2 FQGNSA. CDR3 loop: CASSEGLVFSLRFF. CDR3 DNA: TGTGCCAGCAGCGAGGGACTAGTGTTTTCATTGAGGTTCTTC. Together with reference TRBV7-2 and TRBJ2-1, the CDR3 gives the full variable domain: GAGVSQSPSNKVTEKGKDVELRCDPISGHTALYWYRQSLGQGLEFLIYFQGNSAPDKSGLPSDRFSAERTGGSVSTLTIQRTQQEDSAVYLCASSEGLVFSLRFFGPGTRLTVL.

V gene TRBV27 combines with J gene TRBJ1-6; TRBD1 might be the D (5 bases). V lost 2 bases and J 9 bases, leaving 11 bases between the germline ends. CDR1 and CDR2 (germline): MNHEY, SMNVEV (reference sequence). This CDR3 has 14 amino acids. CDR3: CASSLKSGISPLHF. CDR3 DNA: TGTGCCAGCAGTTTAAAGTCAGGGATTTCACCCCTCCACTTT.